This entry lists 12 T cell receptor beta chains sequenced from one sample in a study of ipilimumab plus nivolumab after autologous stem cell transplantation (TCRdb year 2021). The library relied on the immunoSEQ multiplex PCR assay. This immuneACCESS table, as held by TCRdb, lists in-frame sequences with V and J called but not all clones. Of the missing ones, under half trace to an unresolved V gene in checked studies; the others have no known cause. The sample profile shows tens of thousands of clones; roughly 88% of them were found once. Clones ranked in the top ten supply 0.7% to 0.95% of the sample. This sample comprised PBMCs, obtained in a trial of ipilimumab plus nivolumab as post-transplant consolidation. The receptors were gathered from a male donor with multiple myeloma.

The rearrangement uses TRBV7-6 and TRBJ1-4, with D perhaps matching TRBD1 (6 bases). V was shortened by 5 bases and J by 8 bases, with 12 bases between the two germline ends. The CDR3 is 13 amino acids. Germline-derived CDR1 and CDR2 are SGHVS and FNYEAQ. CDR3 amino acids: CASSPRTVEKLFF. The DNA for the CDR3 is TGTGCCAGCAGCCCAAGGACAGTCGAAAAACTGTTTTTT.

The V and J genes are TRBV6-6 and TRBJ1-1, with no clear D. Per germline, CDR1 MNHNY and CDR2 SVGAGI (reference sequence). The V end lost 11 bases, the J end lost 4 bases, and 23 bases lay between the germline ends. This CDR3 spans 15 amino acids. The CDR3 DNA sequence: TGTGCCGTCTCAGATATAGTAGGAGGTGGCACTGAAGCTTTCTTT. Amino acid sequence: CAVSDIVGGGTEAFF.

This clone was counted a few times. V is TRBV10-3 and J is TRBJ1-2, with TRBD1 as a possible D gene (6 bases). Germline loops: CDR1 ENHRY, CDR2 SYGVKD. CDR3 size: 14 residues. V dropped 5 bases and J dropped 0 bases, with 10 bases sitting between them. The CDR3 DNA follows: TGTGCCATCAGTTTACAGGGCGCTAACTATGGCTACACCTTC. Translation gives CAISLQGANYGYTF.

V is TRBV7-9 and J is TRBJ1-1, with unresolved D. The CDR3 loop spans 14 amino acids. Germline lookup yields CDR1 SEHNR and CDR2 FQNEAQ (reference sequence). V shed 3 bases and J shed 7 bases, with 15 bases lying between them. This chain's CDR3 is CASSFSEIPREAFF. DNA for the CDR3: TGTGCCAGCAGCTTTTCAGAAATCCCCCGTGAAGCTTTCTTT.

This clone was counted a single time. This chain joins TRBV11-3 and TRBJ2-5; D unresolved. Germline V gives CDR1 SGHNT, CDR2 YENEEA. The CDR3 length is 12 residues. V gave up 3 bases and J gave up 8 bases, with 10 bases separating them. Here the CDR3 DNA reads TGTGCCAGCAGCTTCTCTAGAGGAACCCAGTACTTC. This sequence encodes CASSFSRGTQYF.

CDR3: CASSLRTGSYRLSTDTQYF. In DNA form, the CDR3 reads TGCGCCAGCAGCTTGAGGACGGGGTCCTACCGATTAAGCACAGATACGCAGTATTTT. This sequence joins TRBV5-1 and TRBJ2-3; TRBD2 might be the D (5 bases). Germline CDR1 is SGHRS and CDR2 is YFSETQ. Trimming cost V 1 base and J 0 bases, with 21 bases left between them. This CDR3 spans 19 amino acids. Together with reference TRBV5-1 and TRBJ2-3, the CDR3 gives the full variable domain: KAGVTQTPRYLIKTRGQQVTLSCSPISGHRSVSWYQQTPGQGLQFLFEYFSETQRNKGNFPGRFSGRQFSNSRSEMNVSTLELGDSALYLCASSLRTGSYRLSTDTQYFGPGTRLTVL.

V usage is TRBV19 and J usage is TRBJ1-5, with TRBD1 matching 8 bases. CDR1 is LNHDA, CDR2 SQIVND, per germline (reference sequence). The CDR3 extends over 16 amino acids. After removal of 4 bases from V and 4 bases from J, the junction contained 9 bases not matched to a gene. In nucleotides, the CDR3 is TGTGCCAGTAGTAACAGGGGGAGACAGGGAAATCAGCCCCAGCATTTT. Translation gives CASSNRGRQGNQPQHF.

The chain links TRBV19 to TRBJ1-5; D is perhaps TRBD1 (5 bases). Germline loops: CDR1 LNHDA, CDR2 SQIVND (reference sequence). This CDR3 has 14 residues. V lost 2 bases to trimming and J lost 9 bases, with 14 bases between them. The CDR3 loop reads CASSIQGARGPQHF. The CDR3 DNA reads TGTGCCAGTAGTATACAAGGGGCCCGGGGGCCCCAGCATTTT.

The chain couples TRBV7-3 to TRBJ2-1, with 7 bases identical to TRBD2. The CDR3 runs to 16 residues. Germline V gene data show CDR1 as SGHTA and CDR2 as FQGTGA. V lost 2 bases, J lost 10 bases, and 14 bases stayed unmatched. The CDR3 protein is CASSLGRVAGAGEQFF. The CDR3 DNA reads TGTGCCAGCAGCTTAGGTAGGGTGGCGGGAGCAGGGGAGCAGTTCTTC.

This CDR3 reads CASSPSGGTGELFF. The CDR3 DNA is TGTGCCAGCAGCCCCTCGGGTGGTACCGGGGAGCTGTTTTTT. The rearrangement links TRBV9 to TRBJ2-2; D is ambiguous. Germline CDR1 SGDLS, CDR2 YYNGEE. The length of the CDR3 is 14 residues. V was trimmed by 4 bases and J by 5 bases, leaving 12 bases between them.

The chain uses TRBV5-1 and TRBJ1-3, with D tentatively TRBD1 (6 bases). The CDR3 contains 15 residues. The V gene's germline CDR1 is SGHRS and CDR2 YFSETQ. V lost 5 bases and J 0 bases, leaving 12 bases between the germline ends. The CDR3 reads CASRPGQSSGNTIYF. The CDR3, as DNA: TGCGCCAGCAGGCCTGGACAGAGCTCTGGAAACACCATATATTTT. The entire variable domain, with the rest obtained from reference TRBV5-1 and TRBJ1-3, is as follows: KAGVTQTPRYLIKTRGQQVTLSCSPISGHRSVSWYQQTPGQGLQFLFEYFSETQRNKGNFPGRFSGRQFSNSRSEMNVSTLELGDSALYLCASRPGQSSGNTIYFGEGSWLTVV.

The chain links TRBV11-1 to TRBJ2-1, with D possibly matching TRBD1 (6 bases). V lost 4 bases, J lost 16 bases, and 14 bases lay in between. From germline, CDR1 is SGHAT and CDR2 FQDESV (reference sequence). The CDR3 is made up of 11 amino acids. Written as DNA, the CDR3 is TGTGCCAGCAGCTCCTACAGGGTGTCCTTCTTC. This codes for CASSSYRVSFF.